The subject of this entry is one TCR beta chain. Sequencing used cDNA as its template, made by extracting RNA and reverse transcribing it. Here immunoSEQ multiplex PCR was the method, and the copy in TCRdb shows in-frame clones only, minus some. This sample has more than 200,000 clones, with roughly 69% found just once. V lost 5 bases, J lost 7 bases, and 6 bases lay in between. There are 11 residues in the CDR3. Germline-derived CDR1 and CDR2 are MNHEY and SVGAGI. This record belongs to a study of CD8+ T cells in alopecia areata. The receptor's source is a human donor with alopecia areata. V and J are TRBV6-5 and TRBJ2-1; no reliable D call. Sequenced here: CD4+ T cells sorted from blood, sampled at week 0. CDR3 nucleotides: TGTGCCAGCAGTCACCAAAATGAGCAGTTCTTC. This sequence encodes CASSHQNEQFF.